This record concerns one TCR beta chain sequence. These data belong to a study of cytomegalovirus exposure and HLA in healthy donors. This PCR relied on a set of 60 Vbeta primers and 13 Jbeta primers. The assay was immunoSEQ multiplex PCR, and TCRdb's table has in-frame clones only and misses some. In the table there are almost 200,000 clones, roughly 78% of which are singletons. V lost 4 bases and J lost 2; bases outside the gene matches: 10. The CDR3 has 16 amino acids. Germline-derived CDR1 and CDR2 are SGHVS and FNYEAQ. Sequencing was done on a sample of PBMCs. This sequence originates from a woman younger than 45 in good health and CMV-seropositive. The chain combines TRBV7-6 with TRBJ2-7, with 8 bases fitting TRBD2. Here the CDR3 reads CASSSSPGGYAYEQYF. The CDR3 nucleotides read TGTGCCAGCAGCTCTTCGCCGGGAGGGTACGCCTACGAGCAGTACTTC.